Each of the 14 T cell receptor beta chains below was sequenced from the same sample in a study of shared clonotypes between healthy human individuals. Profiling relied on immunoSEQ multiplex PCR, and the TCRdb table lists in-frame clones only, not all of them. The data contain some 550,000 clones, approximately 97% of them singletons. The sample comprised naive CD4+ T cells sorted from blood. Subset meaning: CD45RA+ positively selected. Receptors were obtained from a woman aged 25 to 39 in good health.

This rearrangement joins TRBV11-2 to TRBJ1-1; D possibly corresponds to TRBD1 (6 bases). The CDR3 covers 15 residues. V was shortened by 3 bases and J by 1 base, with 12 bases between the two germline ends. Germline CDR1 and CDR2: SGHAT and FQNNGV. In nucleotides, the CDR3 is TGTGCCAGCAGCTTGGACAGTATACCGAACACTGAAGCTTTCTTT. It is translated as CASSLDSIPNTEAFF.

V and J are TRBV28 and TRBJ1-1; possible D gene TRBD1, 5 bases. V lost 6 bases and J 3 bases, leaving 17 bases between the germline ends. The CDR3 totals 15 residues. Per germline, CDR1 MDHEN and CDR2 SYDVKM. The CDR3 DNA follows: TGTGCCAGCAGCCCCGTGTGGGGGAGGGACACTGAAGCTTTCTTT. Translated, it gives CASSPVWGRDTEAFF.

The chain uses TRBV4-1 and TRBJ2-2, with D perhaps given as TRBD1 or TRBD2 (5 bases each). The germline V gene encodes CDR1 MGHRA and CDR2 YSYEKL. Between the trimmed V and J ends, which lost 7 bases and 0 bases, there was a span of 9 bases. The CDR3 sequence is 14 residues long. CDR3 DNA: TGCGCCAGCACGAGGGGCCCGAACACCGGGGAGCTGTTTTTT. Its protein product is CASTRGPNTGELFF.

The chain couples TRBV6-5 to TRBJ1-5; no reliable D call. V shed 6 bases and J shed 6 bases, with 18 bases lying between them. CDR1 is MNHEY, CDR2 SVGAGI, per germline. The CDR3 contains 15 residues. The CDR3 sequence is CASSPLEGAGQPQHF. For the CDR3, the DNA is TGTGCCAGCAGCCCCCTTGAGGGCGCGGGTCAGCCCCAGCATTTT.

The chain has TRBV5-6 and TRBJ2-6; D unresolved. Trimming left V 0 bases short and J 1 base short, with 14 bases between. The CDR3 consists of 18 residues. Per the germline V gene, CDR1 is SGHDT and CDR2 is YYEEEE. The CDR3 nucleotides read TGTGCCAGCAGCTTGGATCTGGGGTTGTTGTCTGGGGCCAACGTCCTGACTTTC. This translates into CASSLDLGLLSGANVLTF.

CDR3 amino acids: CASSPTSSILNTGELFF. The CDR3 nucleotides are TGTGCCAGCTCACCAACTAGTTCCATCTTAAACACCGGGGAGCTGTTTTTT. J is TRBJ2-2 and V is TRBV18; D is perhaps TRBD2 (5 bases). The CDR3 has 17 residues. From germline, CDR1 is KGHSH and CDR2 LQKENI. The V and J ends lost 2 bases and 2 bases respectively, with 15 bases between them.

This chain connects TRBV27 to TRBJ2-3; 10 bases align to TRBD1. The CDR3 loop spans 15 amino acids. In germline, CDR1 is MNHEY, CDR2 SMNVEV (reference sequence). J was trimmed by 4 bases and V by 5 bases; bases with no gene match: 6. The CDR3 loop reads CASSPGQGIPDTQYF. The DNA of the CDR3 is TGTGCCAGCAGTCCGGGACAGGGGATCCCAGATACGCAGTATTTT.

The rearrangement uses TRBV28 and TRBJ2-5, with 8 bases aligning to TRBD1. With the DNA end fitting TRBJ2-7 better, the J assignment may be wrong. This CDR3 is built from 18 residues. The germline V gene encodes CDR1 MDHEN and CDR2 SYDVKM. The CDR3 reads CASSLSLPGQAFSYEQYF. In DNA, the CDR3 is TGTGCCAGCAGTTTAAGCCTACCGGGACAGGCGTTCTCCTACGAGCAGTACTTC.

The V and J genes are TRBV6-6 and TRBJ2-1; 8 nucleotides align to TRBD1. V shed 2 bases, J shed 5 bases, and the junction held 5 bases outside the gene matches. Germline V gene sequence: CDR1 MNHNY, CDR2 SVGAGI (reference sequence). The CDR3 is 15 residues long. CDR3 in DNA: TGTGCCAGCAGTTACCAGGGGGCTCCCCACAATGAGCAGTTCTTC. Translating gives CASSYQGAPHNEQFF.

This clone has a single count. The genes are TRBV28 and TRBJ2-3, with TRBD1 matching over 12 bases. CDR1 is MDHEN, CDR2 SYDVKM, per germline. Trimming took 5 bases from V and 6 from J; bases not matched to a gene: 3. The CDR3 has 14 amino acids. The CDR3, as DNA: TGTGCCAGCAGTAGGGGACAGGGGGCTGATACGCAGTATTTT. Translation: CASSRGQGADTQYF.

This rearrangement joins TRBV28 to TRBJ2-3; unclear D gene. The CDR3 length is 13 residues. Looked up from germline, CDR1 is MDHEN and CDR2 is SYDVKM. V lost 5 bases and J lost 1, with 7 bases in between. The DNA for the CDR3 is TGTGCCAGCAGTGGCGGAGGCACAGATACGCAGTATTTT. It translates to CASSGGGTDTQYF. The variable domain in full, with the rest retrieved from reference TRBV28 and TRBJ2-3, is DVKVTQSSRYLVKRTGEKVFLECVQDMDHENMFWYRQDPGLGLRLIYFSYDVKMKEKGDIPEGYSVSREKKERFSLILESASTNQTSMYLCASSGGGTDTQYFGPGTRLTVL.

The DNA for the CDR3 is TGTGCCATCGGGGGGAACAATCAGCCCCAGCATTTT. Its protein is CAIGGNNQPQHF. This rearrangement joins TRBV10-3 to TRBJ1-5, with D possibly TRBD1 on 5 matching bases. The CDR3 sequence is 12 residues long. The V end was cut by 8 bases, the J end by 3 bases, with 8 bases between. The germline CDR1 and CDR2 sequences are ENHRY and SYGVKD.

V and J are TRBV13 and TRBJ1-3, with a possible D match to TRBD1 (5 bases). Germline CDR1 and CDR2: PRHDT and FYEKMQ (reference sequence). Trimming cost V 4 bases and J 0 bases, with 10 bases left between them. The CDR3 extends over 15 amino acids. Here the CDR3 reads CASSYTTVSGNTIYF. The CDR3 DNA follows: TGTGCCAGCAGCTATACGACAGTCTCTGGAAACACCATATATTTT.

The chain links TRBV7-8 to TRBJ2-1; D may be TRBD2 (7 bases). In germline, CDR1 is SGHVS, CDR2 FQNEAQ. The CDR3 consists of 15 residues. V was trimmed by 5 bases and J by 7 bases, leaving 18 bases between them. In DNA, the CDR3 is TGTGCCAGCAGCCCTGGGGGGGCGGGAAAGAATGAGCAGTTCTTC. Protein product: CASSPGGAGKNEQFF.